This TCR beta chain was profiled in a study of beta chain features in type 1 diabetes. The germline V gene has CDR1 LGHNA and CDR2 YNFKEQ. Unmatched junction bases numbered 12, after V lost 6 bases and J lost 5 bases. This CDR3 region has 15 residues. The authors reverse transcribed all of the isolated RNA, so sequencing captured expressed TCRB transcripts. Here immunoSEQ multiplex PCR was the method, and the copy in TCRdb shows in-frame clones only, minus some. This sample has some 250,000 clones, with 25% to 30% found just once. V usage is TRBV4-2 and J usage is TRBJ2-5; 7 nucleotides line up with TRBD2. The sequence was collected from a man in his thirties or forties in good health. The sequencing input was central memory CD4+ T cells from blood. The CDR3 sequence: CASSFQLANGETQYF. Here the CDR3 DNA reads TGTGCCAGCAGTTTTCAACTAGCGAACGGGGAGACCCAGTACTTC.